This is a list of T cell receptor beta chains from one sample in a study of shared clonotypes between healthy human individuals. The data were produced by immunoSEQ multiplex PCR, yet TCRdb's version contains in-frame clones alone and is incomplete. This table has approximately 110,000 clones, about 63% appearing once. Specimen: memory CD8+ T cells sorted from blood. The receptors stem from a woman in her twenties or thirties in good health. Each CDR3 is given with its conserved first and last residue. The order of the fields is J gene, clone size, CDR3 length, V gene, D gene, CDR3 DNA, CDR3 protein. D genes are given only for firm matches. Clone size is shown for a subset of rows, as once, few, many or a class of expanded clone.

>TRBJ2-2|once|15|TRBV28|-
TGTGCCAGCAGTTTACTTGGGCGGGACACCGGGGAGCTGTTTTTT
CASSLLGRDTGELFF
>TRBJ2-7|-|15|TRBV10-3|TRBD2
TGTGCCATCAAAGTGCCGGGACTAGCGGGATACGAGCAGTACTTC
CAIKVPGLAGYEQYF
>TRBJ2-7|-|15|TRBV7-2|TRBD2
TGTGCCAGCAGCCCCGGGGGGGGACTCTCCTACGAGCAGTACTTC
CASSPGGGLSYEQYF
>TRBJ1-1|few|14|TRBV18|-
TGTGCCAGCTCACCCCAGGGGTCTAACACTGAAGCTTTCTTT
CASSPQGSNTEAFF
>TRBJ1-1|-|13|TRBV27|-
TGTGCCAGCAGTTTATCCGAAGGGGCTGAAGCTTTCTTT
CASSLSEGAEAFF
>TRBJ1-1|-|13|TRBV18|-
TGTGCCAGCTCACCACGGGAAAACACTGAAGCTTTCTTT
CASSPRENTEAFF
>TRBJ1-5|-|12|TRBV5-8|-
TGTGCCAGCACCGCGAATTATCAGCCCCAGCATTTT
CASTANYQPQHF
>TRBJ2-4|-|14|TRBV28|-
TGTGCCAGCTTGCCGAGGCTAGCCAAAAACATTCAGTACTTC
CASLPRLAKNIQYF
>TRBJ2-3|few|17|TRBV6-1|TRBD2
TGTGCCAGCAGTGAAGAGGCGGGGGGACCCCCCACAGATACGCAGTATTTT
CASSEEAGGPPTDTQYF
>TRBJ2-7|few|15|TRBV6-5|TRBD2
TGTGCCAGCAGTTACTCGCGTCTAGCGGGAGCCGAGCAGTACTTC
CASSYSRLAGAEQYF
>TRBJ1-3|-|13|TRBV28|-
TGTGCCAGCGCCGCTCGCTCTGGAAACACCATATATTTT
CASAARSGNTIYF
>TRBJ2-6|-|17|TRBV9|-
TGTGCCAGCAGCCCTTTCGGACGGAACTCTGGGGCCAACGTCCTGACTTTC
CASSPFGRNSGANVLTF
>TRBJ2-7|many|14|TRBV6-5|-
TGTGCCAGCAGTTACCAAGCTCTGGGCTACGAGCAGTACTTC
CASSYQALGYEQYF
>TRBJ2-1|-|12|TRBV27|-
TGTGCCAGCAGTCCAGGGTCCAATGAGCAGTTCTTC
CASSPGSNEQFF
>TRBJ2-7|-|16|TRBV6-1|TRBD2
TGTGCCAGCAGTGAGACTGTGGCTAGCGGTTCGGGGGAGCAGTACTTC
CASSETVASGSGEQYF
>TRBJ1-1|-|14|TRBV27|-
TGTGCCAGCAGTTTATCCCGGGTGAACACTGAAGCTTTCTTT
CASSLSRVNTEAFF
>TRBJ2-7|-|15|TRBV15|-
TGTGCCACCAGCAGAGAATCCGAACAGGGCCACGAGCAGTACTTC
CATSRESEQGHEQYF
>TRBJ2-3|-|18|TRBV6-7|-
TGTGCCAGCAGTTACCTTAAGCCAGGGGATAAAGGGGGAGATACGCAGTATTTT
CASSYLKPGDKGGDTQYF
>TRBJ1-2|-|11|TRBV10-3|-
TGTGCCATCGACAGTCCCTATGGCTACACCTTC
CAIDSPYGYTF
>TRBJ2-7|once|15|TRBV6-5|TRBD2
TGTGCCAGCAGTTACCTAGCGGGAGGGAAGTACGAGCAGTACTTC
CASSYLAGGKYEQYF
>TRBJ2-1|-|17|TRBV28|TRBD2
TGTGCCAGCAGTCCCCGACTAGCGGGAGGTCTCAACAATGAGCAGTTCTTC
CASSPRLAGGLNNEQFF
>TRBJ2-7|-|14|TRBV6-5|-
TGTGCCAGCAGTTTAGGGACCAACTCCTACGAGCAGTACTTC
CASSLGTNSYEQYF
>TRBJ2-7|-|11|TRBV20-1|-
TGCAGTGCAACGGTGGCCTACGAGCAGTACTTC
CSATVAYEQYF
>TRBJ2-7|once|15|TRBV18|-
TGTGCCAGCTCACCTTTACAGGACTTAGGGGTCGAGCAGTACTTC
CASSPLQDLGVEQYF
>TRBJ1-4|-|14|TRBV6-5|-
TGTGCCAGCAGTTACTCCCGGGACGGAGAAAAACTGTTTTTT
CASSYSRDGEKLFF
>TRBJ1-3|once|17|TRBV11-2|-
TGTGCCAGCAGCGAGTTCTGGGGGGGGCGTCCTGGAAACACCATATATTTT
CASSEFWGGRPGNTIYF
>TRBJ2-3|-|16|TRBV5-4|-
TGTGCCAGCAGCTTTTTATCACACTCCCGCGCAGATACGCAGTATTTT
CASSFLSHSRADTQYF
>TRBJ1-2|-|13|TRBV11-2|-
TGTGCCAGCAGCTTGGGGGTAAACTATGGCTACACCTTC
CASSLGVNYGYTF
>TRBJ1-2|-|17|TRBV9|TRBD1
TGTGCCAGCAGCGGGTGGGACAGCACTCGAGCTAACTATGGCTACACCTTC
CASSGWDSTRANYGYTF
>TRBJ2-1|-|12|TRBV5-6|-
TGTGCCAGCAGTACAGGGTACAATGAGCAGTTCTTC
CASSTGYNEQFF
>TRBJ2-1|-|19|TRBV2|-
TGTGCCAGCAGTGGGAGAGGCACCCAGGGGACCCCAGGGGCGAGTGAGCAGTTCTTC
CASSGRGTQGTPGASEQFF
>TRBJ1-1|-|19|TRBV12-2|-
TGTGCAAGTCGCTTAGACGGGACATTAAATGTCGTCATGAACACTGAAGCTTTCTTT
CASRLDGTLNVVMNTEAFF
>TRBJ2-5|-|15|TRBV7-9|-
TGTGCCAGCAGCCGTCCTTCTCTTGGTCGAGAGACCCAGTACTTC
CASSRPSLGRETQYF
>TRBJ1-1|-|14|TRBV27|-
TGTGCCAGCAGTTTAGAGTCGACGGGGACTGAAGCTTTCTTT
CASSLESTGTEAFF
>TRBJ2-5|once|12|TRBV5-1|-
TGCGCCAGCAGCGCCCCGGGGGAGGCCCAGTACTTC
CASSAPGEAQYF
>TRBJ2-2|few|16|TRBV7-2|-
TGTGCCAGCAGCTTAATTCTTAGTCTGAACACCGGGGAGCTGTTTTTT
CASSLILSLNTGELFF
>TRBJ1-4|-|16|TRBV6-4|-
TGTGCCAGCCGACTCGGAGTGGGCAGGCGCAATGAAAAACTGTTTTTT
CASRLGVGRRNEKLFF
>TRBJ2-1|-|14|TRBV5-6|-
TGTGCCAGCAGCTTGATCCTTAGCGGCAATGAGCAGTTCTTC
CASSLILSGNEQFF
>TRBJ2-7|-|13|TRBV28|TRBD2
TGTGCCAGCTACGGCGGGAGGTTCTACGAGCAGTACTTC
CASYGGRFYEQYF
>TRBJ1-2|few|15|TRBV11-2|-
TGTGCCAGCAGCTTACTGCGCGGTTCTGGCTATGGCTACACCTTC
CASSLLRGSGYGYTF
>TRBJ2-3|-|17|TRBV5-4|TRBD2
TGTGCCAGCAGCTTACTAGCGGGACCGGGGGGTACAGATACGCAGTATTTT
CASSLLAGPGGTDTQYF
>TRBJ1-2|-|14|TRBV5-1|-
TGCGCCAGCAGCTATCGTGAGGGGGACTATGGCTACACCTTC
CASSYREGDYGYTF
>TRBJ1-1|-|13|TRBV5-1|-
TGCGCCAGCAGCTTGGCTCTGGGCACTGAAGCTTTCTTT
CASSLALGTEAFF
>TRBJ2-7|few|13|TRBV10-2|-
TGCGCCAGCAGTGAGTCGGACAGCCACGAGCAGTACTTC
CASSESDSHEQYF
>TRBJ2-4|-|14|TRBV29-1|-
TGCAGCGTTGACGGCGGGGTCGGCAAAAACATTCAGTACTTC
CSVDGGVGKNIQYF
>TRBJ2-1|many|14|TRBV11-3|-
TGTGCCAGCAGCTTATCCCCGACGGCCACGGAGCAGTTCTTC
CASSLSPTATEQFF
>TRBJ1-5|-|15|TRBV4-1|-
TGCGCCAGCAGCCCAAGGGAAGGGAGTTATCAGCCCCAGCATTTT
CASSPREGSYQPQHF
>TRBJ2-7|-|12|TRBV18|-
TGTGCCAGCACGCCGGGCGGGCACGAGCAGTACTTC
CASTPGGHEQYF
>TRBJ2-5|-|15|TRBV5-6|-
TGTGCCAGCAGCTTATCATCAGGTATCCAAGAGACCCAGTACTTC
CASSLSSGIQETQYF
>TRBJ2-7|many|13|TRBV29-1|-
TGCAGCGTTGAAGATACGGATTCCTACGAGCAGTACTTC
CSVEDTDSYEQYF
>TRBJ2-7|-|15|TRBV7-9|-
TGTGCCAGCAGCGGGGGTGTTGGGTTTCCGTACGAGCAGTACTTC
CASSGGVGFPYEQYF
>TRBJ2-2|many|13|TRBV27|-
TGTGCCAGCAATGACAGGTTCTCCGGGGAGCTGTTTTTT
CASNDRFSGELFF
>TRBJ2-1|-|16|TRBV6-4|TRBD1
TGTGCCAGCAGTGGGGAGGTGGGACAGGGGCTCAGTGAGCAGTTCTTC
CASSGEVGQGLSEQFF
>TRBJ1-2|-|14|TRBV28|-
TGTGCCAGCAGACAGGGACGTAACCACTATGGCTACACCTTC
CASRQGRNHYGYTF
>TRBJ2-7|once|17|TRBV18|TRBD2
TGTGCCAGCTCACCACGAGCCCGGACTAGCGGGATAGGGGAGCAGTACTTC
CASSPRARTSGIGEQYF
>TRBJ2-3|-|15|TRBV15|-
TGTGCCACCAGCAGAGATAGATCACCAGGCAATACGCAGTATTTT
CATSRDRSPGNTQYF
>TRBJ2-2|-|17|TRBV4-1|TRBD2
TGCGCCAGCAGCCAAGATTTCCTTAGCGGGACTACCGGGGAGCTGTTTTTT
CASSQDFLSGTTGELFF
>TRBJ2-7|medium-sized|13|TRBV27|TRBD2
TGTGCCAGCCAGGGTAGCGGGAAGTACGAGCAGTACTTC
CASQGSGKYEQYF